A single sample is the source of the 25 T cell receptor beta chains below, sequenced in a study of patients and donors after allogeneic stem cell transplantation. MiXCR was run by TCRdb on the RT-PCR reads, yielding one entry per CDR3 protein. The table shows about 200,000 distinct CDR3 sequences, with over 30% occurring only once. The sample was blood, either unsorted or a sorted T cell fraction (not recorded which). The receptors were gathered from a human donor who was either an allogeneic HSCT recipient or a stem cell or donor lymphocyte infusion donor (not recorded which). It is not recorded whose cells these are; they may come from a transplant donor.

The chain links TRBV27 to TRBJ1-5, with D uncertain. Germline CDR1 is MNHEY and CDR2 is SMNVEV (reference sequence). The CDR3 has 13 amino acids. Trimming removed 2 bases at V and 6 bases at J, with 8 bases between. CDR3 amino acids: CASSLNWGQPQHF. CDR3 sequence (DNA): TGTGCCAGCAGTTTAAACTGGGGTCAGCCCCAGCATTTT.

The J gene is TRBJ1-2, the V gene TRBV20-1; TRBD1 is a possible D gene (6 bases). The CDR3 is 12 amino acids. Germline V gene sequence: CDR1 DFQATT, CDR2 SNEGSKA (reference sequence). The V end lost 0 bases, the J end lost 4 bases, and 6 bases lay between the germline ends. Here the CDR3 DNA reads TGCAGTGCTAGAGAAGGGGGCTATGGCTACACCTTC. This translates into CSAREGGYGYTF.

In this sample, this clonotype turned up a few times. The chain carries TRBV5-1 and TRBJ2-2; a possible D gene is TRBD1 (5 bases). This CDR3 contains 15 residues. The ends were cut back, 5 bases at V and 6 bases at J, with 17 bases in the middle. Looked up from germline, CDR1 is SGHRS and CDR2 is YFSETQ. The CDR3 DNA is TGCGCCAGCAGTCCCGATATCCAGGGCCCCGGGGAGCTGTTTTTT. Its translation: CASSPDIQGPGELFF. Full variable domain (outside the CDR3, taken from reference TRBV5-1 and TRBJ2-2): KAGVTQTPRYLIKTRGQQVTLSCSPISGHRSVSWYQQTPGQGLQFLFEYFSETQRNKGNFPGRFSGRQFSNSRSEMNVSTLELGDSALYLCASSPDIQGPGELFFGEGSRLTVL.

This chain uses TRBV10-3 with TRBJ2-3; D unresolved. The CDR3 sequence is 12 residues long. Trimming removed 5 bases from V and 6 bases from J, with 9 bases in between. The germline gives CDR1 ENHRY, CDR2 SYGVKD. The CDR3 here is CAISPQEDTQYF. Written as DNA, the CDR3 is TGTGCCATCAGTCCTCAGGAGGATACGCAGTATTTT.

The chain joins TRBV6-1 to TRBJ1-5, with TRBD1 as a possible D gene (5 bases). CDR1 is MNHNS, CDR2 SASEGT, per germline. This CDR3 has 13 residues. The V end lost 11 bases, the J end lost 3 bases, and 14 bases lay between the germline ends. The CDR3 sequence is CAGARENNQPQHF. The CDR3 coding sequence is TGTGCCGGGGCCCGGGAAAACAATCAGCCCCAGCATTTT.

This rearrangement joins TRBV10-3 to TRBJ2-7, with D perhaps TRBD1 (6 bases). Trimming removed 4 bases from V and 3 bases from J, with 10 bases in between. Per germline, CDR1 ENHRY and CDR2 SYGVKD. This CDR3 region has 13 residues. CDR3: CAISAQGGYEQYF. The CDR3 DNA sequence: TGTGCCATCAGTGCACAGGGCGGCTACGAGCAGTACTTC.

The chain is built from TRBV20-1 and TRBJ2-1; 7 bases fit TRBD2. The CDR3 sequence is 12 residues long. The germline V gene has CDR1 DFQATT and CDR2 SNEGSKA (reference sequence). After removal of 6 bases from V and 9 bases from J, the junction contained 8 bases not matched to a gene. CDR3 sequence (DNA): TGCAGTGCGAATCGACTAGCAAGTGAGCAGTTCTTC. It translates to CSANRLASEQFF.

With respect to this clonotype: Germline is not matched at one junction end, which may reflect a read error. The chain links TRBV4-1 to TRBJ1-4; the D gene is possibly TRBD1 (5 bases). CDR3 size: 14 residues. The germline V gene encodes CDR1 MGHRA and CDR2 YSYEKL. CDR3 loop: CASSQEGTDEKPFF. The CDR3 DNA follows: TGCGCCAGCAGCCAAGAAGGGACGGATGAAAAACCGTTTTTT.

The table lists this clonotype with a few counts. The chain recombines TRBV9 with TRBJ2-1, with D possibly TRBD1 on 6 matching bases. The CDR3 contains 15 residues. Germline V gene data show CDR1 as SGDLS and CDR2 as YYNGEE. V lost 2 bases to trimming and J lost 1 base, with 10 bases between them. CDR3 protein: CASSVAGASYNEQFF. The DNA of the CDR3 is TGTGCCAGCAGCGTGGCAGGGGCTTCCTACAATGAGCAGTTCTTC. The whole variable domain, filled in from reference TRBV9 and TRBJ2-1, reads DSGVTQTPKHLITATGQRVTLRCSPRSGDLSVYWYQQSLDQGLQFLIQYYNGEERAKGNILERFSAQQFPDLHSELNLSSLELGDSALYFCASSVAGASYNEQFFGPGTRLTVL.

The V gene is TRBV5-1, the J gene TRBJ1-3; 9 nucleotides agree with TRBD1. Germline V gene sequence: CDR1 SGHRS, CDR2 YFSETQ. Trimming removed 5 bases from V and 2 bases from J; junction bases left unmatched: 2. The CDR3 covers 14 residues. CDR3 DNA sequence: TGCGCCAGCAGTACAGGGGGCACTGGAAACACCATATATTTT. Translating gives CASSTGGTGNTIYF.

This clonotype came up a few times. This chain links TRBV5-1 with TRBJ1-2; TRBD1 might be the D (6 bases). V was cut by 3 bases and J by 3 bases, with 12 bases left in between. The CDR3 is 14 amino acids. The germline CDR1 and CDR2 sequences are SGHRS and YFSETQ. Here the CDR3 DNA reads TGCGCCAGCAGCTCACGGGGGCCCTACTATGGCTACACCTTC. This translates into CASSSRGPYYGYTF. The variable domain in full, completed from reference TRBV5-1 and TRBJ1-2, reads KAGVTQTPRYLIKTRGQQVTLSCSPISGHRSVSWYQQTPGQGLQFLFEYFSETQRNKGNFPGRFSGRQFSNSRSEMNVSTLELGDSALYLCASSSRGPYYGYTFGSGTRLTVV.

The rearrangement joins TRBV4-2 to TRBJ2-5, with 7 bases aligning to TRBD2. CDR1 is LGHNA and CDR2 is YNFKEQ in the germline V gene. Unmatched junction bases numbered 9, after V lost 1 base and J lost 1 base. The CDR3 is 17 residues long. The CDR3 sequence: CASSQAVAGDLQETQYF. The CDR3 DNA reads TGTGCCAGCAGCCAAGCGGTGGCGGGGGACCTCCAAGAGACCCAGTACTTC.

The chain couples TRBV20-1 to TRBJ2-3; TRBD2 aligns across 9 bases. The length of the CDR3 is 14 residues. Germline V lookup: CDR1 DFQATT, CDR2 SNEGSKA (reference sequence). With 6 bases clipped from V and 5 bases from J, the junction kept 9 bases outside the gene matches. The CDR3 protein is CSALVAGVQDTQYF. The CDR3 DNA is TGCAGTGCGTTGGTAGCGGGGGTCCAAGATACGCAGTATTTT.

The rearrangement joins TRBV7-9 to TRBJ1-2; 10 bases agree with TRBD1. The V gene end was trimmed by 7 bases and the J gene end by 5 bases; junction bases not matched to a gene: 4. Looked up from germline, CDR1 is SEHNR and CDR2 is FQNEAQ (reference sequence). The CDR3 totals 13 residues. CDR3 in amino acids: CASNRGQGYGYTF. The DNA for the CDR3 is TGTGCCAGCAACCGGGGACAGGGGTATGGCTACACCTTC.

This clonotype has more than one count but fewer than ten. The chain carries TRBV9 and TRBJ2-1; no clear D gene. The CDR3 runs 14 residues. Germline V gene lookup returns CDR1 SGDLS and CDR2 YYNGEE. The V and J ends lost 0 bases and 6 bases respectively, with 10 bases between them. For the CDR3, the DNA is TGTGCCAGCAGCGTAGGGGTAACGGGCAATGAGCAGTTCTTC. Translation gives CASSVGVTGNEQFF.

This clonotype appeared once. J is TRBJ1-2 and V is TRBV27; 10 bases align to TRBD1. The length of the CDR3 is 14 residues. Unmatched junction bases numbered 8, after V lost 8 bases and J lost 5 bases. Looked up from germline, CDR1 is MNHEY and CDR2 is SMNVEV (reference sequence). This CDR3 is CASRQGARMYGYTF. The CDR3 DNA is TGTGCCAGCCGACAGGGGGCACGGATGTATGGCTACACCTTC.

This clonotype was recorded a few times. The chain carries TRBV5-1 and TRBJ2-4; unclear D gene. Germline lookup yields CDR1 SGHRS and CDR2 YFSETQ. V was clipped by 2 bases and J by 8 bases, with 14 bases between them. The CDR3 covers 14 residues. CDR3 DNA sequence: TGCGCCAGCAGCTTTAATCAGCTAATGGACATTCAGTACTTC. Protein sequence: CASSFNQLMDIQYF.

This chain connects TRBV25-1 to TRBJ1-3, with TRBD1 matching over 9 bases. Germline values: CDR1 MGHDK, CDR2 SYGVNS. The CDR3 is made up of 16 amino acids. With V trimmed by 4 bases and J by 4 bases, 8 bases remained unmatched. This CDR3 reads CASSGPGQGSGNTIYF. As DNA, the CDR3 is TGTGCCAGCAGTGGCCCGGGACAGGGTTCCGGAAACACCATATATTTT.

This clonotype was detected only a few times. The chain recombines TRBV20-1 with TRBJ1-2, with D unclear. This CDR3 has 11 amino acids. The V gene's germline CDR1 is DFQATT and CDR2 SNEGSKA (reference sequence). The V end was cut by 3 bases, the J end by 2 bases, with 4 bases between. The CDR3 reads CSASRNYGYTF. The DNA for the CDR3 is TGCAGTGCTAGTCGAAACTATGGCTACACCTTC.

V usage is TRBV6-5 and J usage is TRBJ2-1; D is possibly TRBD1 (7 bases). The CDR3 runs to 15 residues. V lost 5 bases and J lost 8, with 19 bases in between. Germline V gene data show CDR1 as MNHEY and CDR2 as SVGAGI. The DNA of the CDR3 is TGTGCCAGCAGTCGGGGGACAGTATTTCAGGATGAGCAGTTCTTC. Amino acid sequence: CASSRGTVFQDEQFF.

V is TRBV21-1 and J is TRBJ1-1; the table's D call, TRBD1, was not checked against the DNA. TRBV21-1 represents a pseudogene. CDR3 size: 17 residues. This chain's CDR3 is CASSNRRRLRENTEAFF. The CDR3 nucleotides read TGTGCCAGCAGCAACCGTAGAAGACTCCGGGAGAACACTGAAGCTTTCTTT.

V gene TRBV5-5 combines with J gene TRBJ2-7; TRBD2 aligns across 7 bases. The J segment lost 3 bases and the V segment lost 5 bases, leaving 5 bases of the junction unmatched. CDR1 SGHKS and CDR2 YYEKEE come from the germline V gene (reference sequence). The CDR3 covers 13 residues. The chain's CDR3 is CASRNGGSYEQYF. The CDR3 DNA reads as TGTGCCAGCAGGAACGGCGGGAGCTACGAGCAGTACTTC.

The rearrangement joins TRBV5-6 to TRBJ1-1, with D maybe TRBD1 (6 bases). Germline CDR1 and CDR2: SGHDT and YYEEEE. The length of the CDR3 is 18 residues. V lost 3 bases, J lost 0 bases, and 21 bases lay in between. CDR3 DNA sequence: TGTGCCAGCAGCTCTTTCCAGGGGAGTTTGGGGATGAACACTGAAGCTTTCTTT. This sequence encodes CASSSFQGSLGMNTEAFF. Variable domain in full (rest from reference TRBV5-6 and TRBJ1-1): DAGVTQSPTHLIKTRGQQVTLRCSPKSGHDTVSWYQQALGQGPQFIFQYYEEEERQRGNFPDRFSGHQFPNYSSELNVNALLLGDSALYLCASSSFQGSLGMNTEAFFGQGTRLTVV.

V and J are TRBV6-2 or TRBV6-3 and TRBJ2-4; possibly TRBD1 for D (6 bases). Per germline, CDR1 MNHEY and CDR2 SVGEGT. CDR3 length equals 18 residues. Trimming stripped 6 bases from V and 0 bases from J, with 21 bases between. CDR3 DNA: TGTGCCAGCAGCAGGATCCTACAAACAGGGATAGCCAAAAACATTCAGTACTTC. Its protein product is CASSRILQTGIAKNIQYF.

There are a few counts of this clonotype. The gene calls are TRBV5-1 and TRBJ1-2; 10 positions agree with TRBD1. The J segment lost 6 bases and the V segment lost 2 bases, leaving 10 bases of the junction unmatched. Germline assignment: CDR1 SGHRS and CDR2 YFSETQ. This CDR3 comprises 16 residues. The CDR3 region has the DNA TGCGCCAGCAGCTTCCTGACAGGGGGCCAGTTGGATGGCTACACCTTC. This translates into CASSFLTGGQLDGYTF.